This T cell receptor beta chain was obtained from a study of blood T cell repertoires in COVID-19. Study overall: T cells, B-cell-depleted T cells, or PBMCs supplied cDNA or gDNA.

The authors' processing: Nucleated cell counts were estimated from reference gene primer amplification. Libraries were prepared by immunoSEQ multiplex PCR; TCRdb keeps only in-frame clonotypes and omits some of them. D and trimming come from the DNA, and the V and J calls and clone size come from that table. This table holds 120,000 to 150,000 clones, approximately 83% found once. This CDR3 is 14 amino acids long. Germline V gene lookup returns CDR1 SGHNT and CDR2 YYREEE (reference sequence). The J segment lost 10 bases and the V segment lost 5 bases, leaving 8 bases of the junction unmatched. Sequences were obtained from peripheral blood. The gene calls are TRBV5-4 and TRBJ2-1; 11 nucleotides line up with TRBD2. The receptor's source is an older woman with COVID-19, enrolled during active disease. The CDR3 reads CASRYSGGAWEQFF. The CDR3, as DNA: TGTGCCAGCAGGTATAGCGGGGGGGCCTGGGAGCAGTTCTTC.